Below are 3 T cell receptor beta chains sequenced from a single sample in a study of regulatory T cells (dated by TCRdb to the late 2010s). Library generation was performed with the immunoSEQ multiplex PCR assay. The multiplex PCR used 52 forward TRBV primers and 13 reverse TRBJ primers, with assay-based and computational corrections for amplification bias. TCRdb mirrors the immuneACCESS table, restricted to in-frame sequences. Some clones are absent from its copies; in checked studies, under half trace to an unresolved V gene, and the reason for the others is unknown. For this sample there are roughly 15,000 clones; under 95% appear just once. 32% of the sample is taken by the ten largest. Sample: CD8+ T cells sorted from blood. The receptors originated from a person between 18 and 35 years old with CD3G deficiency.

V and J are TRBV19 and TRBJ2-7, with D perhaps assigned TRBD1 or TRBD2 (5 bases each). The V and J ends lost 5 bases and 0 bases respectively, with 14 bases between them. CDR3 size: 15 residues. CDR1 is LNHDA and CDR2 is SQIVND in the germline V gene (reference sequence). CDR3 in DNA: TGTGCCAGTAGTCGAGGTTGGGGGATCTCCTACGAGCAGTACTTC. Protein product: CASSRGWGISYEQYF.

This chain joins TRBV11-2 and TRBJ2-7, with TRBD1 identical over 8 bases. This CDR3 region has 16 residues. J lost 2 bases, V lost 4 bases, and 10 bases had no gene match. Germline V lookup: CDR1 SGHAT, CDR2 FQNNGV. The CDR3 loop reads CASSSLDRVVTYEQYF. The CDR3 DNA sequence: TGTGCCAGCAGCTCCCTGGACAGGGTGGTGACCTACGAGCAGTACTTC.

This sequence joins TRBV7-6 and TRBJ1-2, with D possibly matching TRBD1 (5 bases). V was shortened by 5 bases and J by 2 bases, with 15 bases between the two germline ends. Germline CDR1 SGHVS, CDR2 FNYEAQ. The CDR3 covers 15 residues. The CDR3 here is CASSDLGGANYGYTF. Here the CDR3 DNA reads TGTGCCAGCAGCGATTTGGGAGGGGCCAACTATGGCTACACCTTC.